Below, 14 T cell receptor beta chains from the same sample are listed, as sequenced in a study of vaccination and CD4 T cells after COVID-19. With the Oncomine TCR Beta short-read assay, DNA from cultured CD4+ T cells was sequenced. TCRdb re-called the PCR reads with MiXCR, one entry per CDR3 protein. The sample holds 5,500 to 7,500 distinct CDR3 sequences; 45% to 60% are singletons and the top ten take about 42%. Treatment reported: 10-day PBMC culture with coronavirus spike peptide pools or control peptides (ViraFEST assay). Samples of CD4+ T cells were obtained from the unexposed donor before the COVID-19 pandemic (2011-2018). Which antigens these TCRs recognize remains unknown. The sequenced material came from CD4+ T cells from blood, cultured in vitro. These receptors were collected from a human donor in good health.

This clonotype has more than one count but fewer than ten. CDR3 DNA sequence: TGTGCCACCAGTGCCCCCAGCGGGGGGGGACGTTTGGATACGCAGTATTTT. Its translation is CATSAPSGGGRLDTQYF. The chain combines TRBV24-1 with TRBJ2-3, with 10 positions matching TRBD2. CDR1 KGHDR and CDR2 SFDVKD come from the germline V gene. The V segment lost 5 bases and the J segment 6 bases; nucleotides outside the gene matches: 13. The CDR3 has 17 amino acids.

The rearrangement links TRBV9 to TRBJ1-2, with 7 bases matching TRBD1. In germline, CDR1 is SGDLS, CDR2 YYNGEE. The CDR3 has 15 residues. V was clipped by 3 bases and J by 2 bases; unmatched bases: 7. The CDR3 region has the DNA TGTGCCAGCAGCGCCCAAGGGACAGCCAACTATGGCTACACCTTC. This translates into CASSAQGTANYGYTF. Supplemented by reference TRBV9 and TRBJ1-2, the full variable domain reads DSGVTQTPKHLITATGQRVTLRCSPRSGDLSVYWYQQSLDQGLQFLIQYYNGEERAKGNILERFSAQQFPDLHSELNLSSLELGDSALYFCASSAQGTANYGYTFGSGTRLTVV.

V and J are TRBV6-1 and TRBJ1-5, with no clear D. Germline V gene data show CDR1 as MNHNS and CDR2 as SASEGT. Between the trimmed V and J ends, which lost 3 bases and 7 bases, there was a span of 10 bases. The CDR3 sequence is 13 residues long. CDR3 nucleotide sequence: TGTGCCAGCAGTGACACGGCCGGGCAGCCCCAGCATTTT. Residues: CASSDTAGQPQHF.

By share of the sample, this clonotype is medium-sized. The chain is built from TRBV29-1 and TRBJ1-1; maybe TRBD1 (5 bases). Germline V gives CDR1 SQVTM, CDR2 ANQGSEA. Trimming shortened V by 1 base and J by 4 bases, and 7 bases separated the two germline ends. This CDR3 has 12 amino acids. CDR3 protein: CSVEGTITEAFF. CDR3 nucleotides: TGCAGCGTTGAAGGGACAATCACTGAAGCTTTCTTT. The full variable domain, with the rest looked up from reference TRBV29-1 and TRBJ1-1, is SAVISQKPSRDICQRGTSLTIQCQVDSQVTMMFWYRQQPGQSLTLIATANQGSEATYESGFVIDKFPISRPNLTFSTLTVSNMSPEDSSIYLCSVEGTITEAFFGQGTRLTVV.

The chain carries TRBV20-1 and TRBJ2-7; TRBD1 or TRBD2 may be the D gene (7 bases each). The germline CDR1 and CDR2 sequences are DFQATT and SNEGSKA (reference sequence). V lost 3 bases and J lost 4, with 13 bases in between. CDR3 length: 13 residues. The CDR3 loop reads CSASYRGGYEQYF. CDR3 in DNA: TGCAGTGCTAGTTACAGGGGAGGGTACGAGCAGTACTTC.

V is TRBV12-3 or TRBV12-4 and J is TRBJ1-2; possible D gene TRBD1, 5 bases. V was pared by 7 bases and J by 4 bases, with 19 bases between. CDR3 length: 15 amino acids. The CDR3, as DNA: TGTGCCAGCACCGCCGGGTCAGGGTCTGCCTATGGCTACACCTTC. Translated, it gives CASTAGSGSAYGYTF.

This clonotype is medium-sized in the sample. This chain uses TRBV6-2 or TRBV6-3 with TRBJ2-5; 7 positions agree with TRBD2. The germline CDR1 and CDR2 sequences are MNHEY and SVGEGT. The CDR3 totals 13 residues. Unmatched junction bases numbered 7, after V lost 7 bases and J lost 5 bases. CDR3 DNA sequence: TGTGCCAGCATCCCGGGAGGAGTGGAGACCCAGTACTTC. It yields the protein CASIPGGVETQYF.

Only a few counts were recorded for this clonotype. The V and J genes are TRBV6-1 and TRBJ1-3; D call uncertain. Trimming took 2 bases from V and 7 from J, leaving 6 bases between them. Germline CDR1 MNHNS, CDR2 SASEGT. This CDR3 contains 12 residues. The CDR3 reads CASSENGNTIYF. CDR3 in DNA: TGTGCCAGCAGTGAAAATGGGAACACCATATATTTT.

This clonotype was seen once. One junction end does not reproduce the germline sequence, and a read error may be involved. The genes are TRBV20-1 and TRBJ2-5; perhaps D is TRBD1 or TRBD2 (5 bases each). CDR1 and CDR2 (germline): DFQATT, SNEGSKA (reference sequence). The CDR3 is made up of 14 amino acids. The CDR3 nucleotides are TGCAGTGCTAACCGGGACGGAAATCAAGAGGCCCAGTACTTC. This encodes CSANRDGNQEAQYF.

This chain joins TRBV28 and TRBJ2-5, with D possibly called TRBD1 or TRBD2 (5 bases each). Trimming took off 6 bases at V and 4 bases at J, with 18 bases between the two ends. The germline V gene encodes CDR1 MDHEN and CDR2 SYDVKM. This CDR3 has 15 amino acids. The DNA for the CDR3 is TGTGCCAGCAGCCCCTCGGGACCCCTCCTAGAGACCCAGTACTTC. Amino acid sequence: CASSPSGPLLETQYF.

The chain carries TRBV10-2 and TRBJ2-1; 8 bases map to TRBD2. V lost 0 bases and J lost 8; bases outside the gene matches: 6. This CDR3 comprises 15 residues. From germline, CDR1 is WSHSY and CDR2 SAAADI. The CDR3 DNA is TGCGCCAGCAGTGAGTCTAGCGGGGCTGTGTATGAGCAGTTCTTC. This gives the protein CASSESSGAVYEQFF.

In DNA form, the CDR3 reads TGTGCCAGCAGTATCCCCCGGGACGGCACTGAAGCTTTCTTT. Protein product: CASSIPRDGTEAFF. V usage is TRBV28 and J usage is TRBJ1-1; D might be TRBD1 (5 bases). This CDR3 contains 14 residues. Trimming shortened V by 5 bases and J by 4 bases, and 14 bases separated the two germline ends. Germline CDR1 reads MDHEN; CDR2 reads SYDVKM. The variable domain in full, completed from reference TRBV28 and TRBJ1-1, reads DVKVTQSSRYLVKRTGEKVFLECVQDMDHENMFWYRQDPGLGLRLIYFSYDVKMKEKGDIPEGYSVSREKKERFSLILESASTNQTSMYLCASSIPRDGTEAFFGQGTRLTVV.

This chain uses TRBV7-8 with TRBJ2-7; D is perhaps TRBD2 (6 bases). The CDR3 length is 13 residues. Per germline, CDR1 SGHVS and CDR2 FQNEAQ. The germline V and J ends were trimmed by 8 bases and 2 bases, with 13 bases remaining between them. The CDR3 coding sequence is TGTGCCAGCGCCGGGAGAGCACCCTACGAGCAGTACTTC. Protein sequence: CASAGRAPYEQYF.

This clonotype was counted only a few times. The V gene is TRBV11-3, the J gene TRBJ1-1; D is unclear. Trimming removed 4 bases at V and 0 bases at J, with 6 bases between. Germline V lookup: CDR1 SGHNT, CDR2 YENEEA. There are 13 residues in the CDR3. The CDR3 loop reads CASSSSVNTEAFF. The CDR3 DNA reads as TGTGCCAGCAGCTCCTCGGTGAACACTGAAGCTTTCTTT. The whole variable domain, remainder taken from reference TRBV11-3 and TRBJ1-1, is EAGVVQSPRYKIIEKKQPVAFWCNPISGHNTLYWYLQNLGQGPELLIRYENEEAVDDSQLPKDRFSAERLKGVDSTLKIQPAELGDSAVYLCASSSSVNTEAFFGQGTRLTVV.